These T cell receptor beta chains were read from a single sample in a study of control samples from healthy donors and cancer patients. Produced via immunoSEQ multiplex PCR; TCRdb's table is partial and in-frame only. The data contain over 100,000 clones, about nine tenths of them singletons. Sequencing input: blood. The receptors derive from a human donor in good health. The donor label of this sample is uncertain. CDR3s include the opening cysteine and the closing phenylalanine or tryptophan. D genes are given only for firm matches. The size field is filled for only some rows; it gives once, few, many or a size class.

V,D,size,J,DNA,CDR3
TRBV18,TRBD1,-,TRBJ2-1,TGTGCCAGCTCACCAACAAAGGACAGGGTATACAATGAGCAGTTCTTC,CASSPTKDRVYNEQFF
TRBV6-1,-,-,TRBJ2-4,TGTGCCAGCAGTGCGTGGGGGCGGCTAGCCAAAAACATTCAGTACTTC,CASSAWGRLAKNIQYF
TRBV6-4,-,few,TRBJ1-2,TGTGCCAGCAGTGCCGCCGTTGGGAGCTATGGCTACACCTTC,CASSAAVGSYGYTF
TRBV27,-,-,TRBJ1-1,TGTGCCAGCAGTTTGCGCTGGGACATAGATAACACTGAAGCTTTCTTT,CASSLRWDIDNTEAFF
TRBV30,-,once,TRBJ1-4,TGTGCCTGGAGTGAGGGATGGAGGGCACCTAATGAAAAACTGTTTTTT,CAWSEGWRAPNEKLFF
TRBV2,-,few,TRBJ1-5,TGTGCCAGCAGTGGTCAAGGCAGACTCAATCAGCCCCAGCATTTT,CASSGQGRLNQPQHF
TRBV7-7,TRBD1,-,TRBJ2-3,TGTGCTAGCAGCTCGGGACAGGGGGCGTCTGATACGCAGTATTTT,CASSSGQGASDTQYF
TRBV5-1,TRBD1,few,TRBJ1-6,TGCGCCAGCAGCTGGGGGACAGACTCACCCCTCCACTTT,CASSWGTDSPLHF
TRBV7-9,TRBD1,-,TRBJ1-1,TGTGCCAGCAGCGACGGGACAGGGATCACTGAAGCTTTCTTT,CASSDGTGITEAFF
TRBV6-6,-,-,TRBJ1-2,TGTGCCAGCAGCAAGAACTATGGCTACACCTTC,CASSKNYGYTF
TRBV7-9,-,-,TRBJ1-4,TGTGCCAGCAGCGTTACTTCGGGAGAAAAACTGTTTTTT,CASSVTSGEKLFF
TRBV2,-,-,TRBJ2-3,TGTGCCAGCAGGGGGACTTCTACAGATACGCAGTATTTT,CASRGTSTDTQYF
TRBV2,TRBD1,once,TRBJ1-1,TGTGCCAGCAATGGACAGGGACGGACTGAAGCTTTCTTT,CASNGQGRTEAFF
TRBV11-3,-,-,TRBJ2-2,TGTGCCAGCAGCCTGGGGTTGGGCACCGGGGAGCTGTTTTTT,CASSLGLGTGELFF
TRBV15,-,-,TRBJ1-3,TGTGCCACCAGCAGAGATGGCCTGGGGGGAAACACCATATATTTT,CATSRDGLGGNTIYF
TRBV6-6,-,-,TRBJ2-2,TGTGCCAGCAGTTACGAAGGCACCGGGGAGCTGTTTTTT,CASSYEGTGELFF
TRBV24-1,TRBD1,-,TRBJ2-3,TGTGCCACCAGTGAACGGGACAGCAGAAAGACAGATACGCAGTATTTT,CATSERDSRKTDTQYF
TRBV10-3,-,-,TRBJ2-4,TGTGCCATCAGTGATGAGTTTAAGGGAGACTCAGCCAAAAACATTCAGTACTTC,CAISDEFKGDSAKNIQYF
TRBV19,-,-,TRBJ1-6,TGTGCCAGTCTACCCTTTGCTTCAGCCAATTCACCCCTCCACTTT,CASLPFASANSPLHF
TRBV5-4,-,-,TRBJ1-1,TGTGCCAGCAGCTCAGGCGGGGCCAGGGTGAACACTGAAGCTTTCTTT,CASSSGGARVNTEAFF
TRBV6-6,TRBD1,-,TRBJ2-2,TGTGCCAGCAGCCCCCGGGACAGGGGGGACACCGGGGAGCTGTTTTTT,CASSPRDRGDTGELFF
TRBV5-1,-,-,TRBJ1-1,TGCGCCAGCAGCTTGGATGGAAGGGCTCAGGCTTTCTTT,CASSLDGRAQAFF
TRBV30,-,-,TRBJ1-1,TGTGCCTGGAGTGTGGAAGGCCCGAACACTGAAGCTTTCTTT,CAWSVEGPNTEAFF
TRBV7-8,-,-,TRBJ1-1,TGTGCCAGCAGCTACCGCGCCGAGCAAGCTTTCTTT,CASSYRAEQAFF